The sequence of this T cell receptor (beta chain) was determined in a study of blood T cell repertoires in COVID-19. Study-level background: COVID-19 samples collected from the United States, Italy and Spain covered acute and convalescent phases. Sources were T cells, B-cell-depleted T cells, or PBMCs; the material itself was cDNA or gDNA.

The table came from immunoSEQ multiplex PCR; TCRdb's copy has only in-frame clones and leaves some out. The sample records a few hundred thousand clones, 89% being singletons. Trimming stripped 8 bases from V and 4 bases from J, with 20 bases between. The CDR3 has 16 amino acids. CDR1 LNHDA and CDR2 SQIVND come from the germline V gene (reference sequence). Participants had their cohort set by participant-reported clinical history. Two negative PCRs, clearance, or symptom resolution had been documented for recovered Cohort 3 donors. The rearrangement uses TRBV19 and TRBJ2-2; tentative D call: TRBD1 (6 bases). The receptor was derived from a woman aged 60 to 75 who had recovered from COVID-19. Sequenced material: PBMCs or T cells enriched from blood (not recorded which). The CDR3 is CASGPRTRGPTGELFF. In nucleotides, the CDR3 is TGTGCCAGTGGACCCCGGACCAGGGGCCCCACCGGGGAGCTGTTTTTT.